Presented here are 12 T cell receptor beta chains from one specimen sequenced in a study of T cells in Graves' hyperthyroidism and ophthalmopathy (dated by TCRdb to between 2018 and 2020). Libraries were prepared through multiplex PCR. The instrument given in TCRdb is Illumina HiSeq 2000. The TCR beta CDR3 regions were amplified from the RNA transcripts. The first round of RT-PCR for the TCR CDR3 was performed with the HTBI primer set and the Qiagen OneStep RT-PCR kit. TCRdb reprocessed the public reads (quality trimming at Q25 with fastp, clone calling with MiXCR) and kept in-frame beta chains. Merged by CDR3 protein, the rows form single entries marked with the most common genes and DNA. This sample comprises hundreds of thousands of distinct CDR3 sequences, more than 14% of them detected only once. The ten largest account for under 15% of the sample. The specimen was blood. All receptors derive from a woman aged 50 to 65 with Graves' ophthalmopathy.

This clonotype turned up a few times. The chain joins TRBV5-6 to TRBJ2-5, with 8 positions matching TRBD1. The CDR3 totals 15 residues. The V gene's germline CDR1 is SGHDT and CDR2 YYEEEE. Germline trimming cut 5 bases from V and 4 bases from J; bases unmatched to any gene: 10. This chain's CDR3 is CASSSRTGFGETQYF. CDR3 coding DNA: TGTGCCAGCAGTTCTAGGACAGGGTTTGGAGAGACCCAGTACTTC.

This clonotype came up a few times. CDR3 loop: CSAEVAKGDLGYTF. CDR3 nucleotide sequence: TGCAGCGCCGAGGTGGCAAAAGGTGATCTTGGCTACACCTTC. The V and J genes are TRBV29-1 and TRBJ1-2; D is unresolved. Per the germline V gene, CDR1 is SQVTM and CDR2 is ANQGSEA. The CDR3 is 14 residues long. V gave up 7 bases and J gave up 7 bases, with 22 bases separating them.

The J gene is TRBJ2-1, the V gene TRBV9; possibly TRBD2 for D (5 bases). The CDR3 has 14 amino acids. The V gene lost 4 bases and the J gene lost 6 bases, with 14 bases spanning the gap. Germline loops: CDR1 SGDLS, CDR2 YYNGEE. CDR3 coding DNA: TGTGCCAGCAGCAATAGCGTTCGATTCAATGAGCAGTTCTTC. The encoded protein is CASSNSVRFNEQFF.

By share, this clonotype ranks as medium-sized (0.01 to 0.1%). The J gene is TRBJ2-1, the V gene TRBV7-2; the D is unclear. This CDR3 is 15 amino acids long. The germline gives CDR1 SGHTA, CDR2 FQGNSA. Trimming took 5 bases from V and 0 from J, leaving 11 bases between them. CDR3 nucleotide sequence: TGTGCCAGCAGCGCCCACTCGAGCTCCTACAATGAGCAGTTCTTC. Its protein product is CASSAHSSSYNEQFF.

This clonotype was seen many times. For the CDR3, the DNA is TGCAGTGCTAGATACAGTTCCGAGCAGTACTTC. This translates into CSARYSSEQYF. This chain links TRBV20-1 with TRBJ2-7; D is undetermined. Germline CDR1 is DFQATT and CDR2 is SNEGSKA (reference sequence). Trimming stripped 2 bases from V and 6 bases from J, with 8 bases between. This CDR3 contains 11 residues.

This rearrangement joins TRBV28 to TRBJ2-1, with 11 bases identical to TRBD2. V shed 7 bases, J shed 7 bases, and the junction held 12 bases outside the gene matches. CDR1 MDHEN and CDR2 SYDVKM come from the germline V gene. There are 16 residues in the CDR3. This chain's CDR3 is CASKLGLAGARNEQFF. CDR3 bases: TGTGCCAGCAAATTAGGACTAGCGGGCGCCCGGAATGAGCAGTTCTTC.

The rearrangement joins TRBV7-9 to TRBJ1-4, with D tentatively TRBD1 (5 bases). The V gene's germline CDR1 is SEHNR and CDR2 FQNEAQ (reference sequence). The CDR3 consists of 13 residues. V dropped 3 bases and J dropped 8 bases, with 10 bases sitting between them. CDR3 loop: CASSLAGREKLFF. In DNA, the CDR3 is TGTGCCAGCAGCTTGGCAGGGCGGGAAAAACTGTTTTTT.

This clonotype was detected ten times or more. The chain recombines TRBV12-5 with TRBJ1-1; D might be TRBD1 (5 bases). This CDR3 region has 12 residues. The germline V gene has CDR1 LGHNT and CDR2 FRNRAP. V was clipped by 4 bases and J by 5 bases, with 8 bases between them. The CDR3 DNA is TGTGCTAGTGGTTGGGGGGAGACTGAAGCTTTCTTT. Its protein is CASGWGETEAFF.

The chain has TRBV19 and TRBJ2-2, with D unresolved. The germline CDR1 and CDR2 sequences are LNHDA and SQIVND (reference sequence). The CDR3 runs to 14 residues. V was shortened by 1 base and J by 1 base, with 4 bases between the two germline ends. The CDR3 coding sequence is TGTGCCAGTAGTATAGGGTTGAACACCGGGGAGCTGTTTTTT. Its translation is CASSIGLNTGELFF.

CDR3 residues: CATSRDPAESYEQYF. As DNA, the CDR3 is TGTGCCACCAGCAGAGATCCAGCGGAAAGCTACGAGCAGTACTTC. The rearrangement uses TRBV15 and TRBJ2-7, with D possibly TRBD2 on 5 matching bases. V was cut by 0 bases and J by 3 bases, with 12 bases left in between. The CDR3 runs to 15 residues. Germline lookup yields CDR1 LNHNV and CDR2 YYDKDF (reference sequence). Supplemented by reference TRBV15 and TRBJ2-7, the full variable domain reads DAMVIQNPRYQVTQFGKPVTLSCSQTLNHNVMYWYQQKSSQAPKLLFHYYDKDFNNEADTPDNFQSRRPNTSFCFLDIRSPGLGDTAMYLCATSRDPAESYEQYFGPGTRLTVT.

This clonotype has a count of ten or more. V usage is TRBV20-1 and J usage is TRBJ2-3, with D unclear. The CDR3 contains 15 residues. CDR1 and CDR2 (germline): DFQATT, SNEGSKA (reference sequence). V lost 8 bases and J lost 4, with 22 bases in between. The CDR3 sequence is CSTTRGFGGADTQYF. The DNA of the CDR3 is TGCAGTACTACCCGCGGTTTCGGTGGTGCAGATACGCAGTATTTT.

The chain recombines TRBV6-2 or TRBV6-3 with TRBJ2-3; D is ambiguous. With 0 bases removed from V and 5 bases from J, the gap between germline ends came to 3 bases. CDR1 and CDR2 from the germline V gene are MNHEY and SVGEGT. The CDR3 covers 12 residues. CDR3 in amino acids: CASSYSVDTQYF. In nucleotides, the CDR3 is TGTGCCAGCAGTTACTCGGTAGATACGCAGTATTTT.